This TCR beta chain was obtained from a study of blood T cell repertoires in COVID-19. Overall study context: Collection of acute and convalescent COVID-19 samples took place in the United States, Italy and Spain. The analysed material was cDNA or gDNA that came from T cells, B-cell-depleted T cells, or PBMCs.

TCRdb keeps only in-frame clones here, not all; method: immunoSEQ multiplex PCR. The table records around 200,000 clones, roughly 84% of them present only once. Turning to this clone: Different DNA sequences within this sample yield the same CDR3.

The ends were cut back, 4 bases at V and 0 bases at J, with 6 bases in the middle. The CDR3 contains 13 residues. The V and J genes are TRBV12-3 or TRBV12-4 and TRBJ1-1; D unclear. The receptor was isolated from a woman at least 80 years old with acute or convalescent COVID-19. The sequenced material came from peripheral blood. This CDR3 reads CASSSSMNTEAFF. The CDR3 nucleotides are TGTGCCAGCAGTTCGAGTATGAACACTGAAGCTTTCTTT.